The entry that follows covers one T cell receptor beta chain sequence. The antigen it binds to is not known. One base away there is no much larger clone; base qualities are not given. The sample is drawn from a study of identical twins (dated by TCRdb to 2015 to 2016). Study-wide context: To test whether fetal clonotypes persist, the study used deep sequencing on TCR alpha and beta repertoires from monozygotic twins, unrelated adults of various ages, and cord blood. To rule out contamination, replicate twin experiments were performed at different times with different library preparation protocols. General findings and caveats noted by the study authors: Abundant cord blood beta clonotypes had fewer insertions, young adult naive repertoires showed a similar but weaker trend, and memory repertoires showed no such trend. Compared with coincidental sharing between unrelated individuals, an excess of low generation-probability sequences was observed among out-of-frame TCR alpha sequences shared between twins. Conclusions relied on cross-sectional statistical analysis, since the same donors could not be followed over many years. In monozygotic twins, recombination models systematically underestimated out-of-frame TCR alpha sharing, but the models matched the sharing seen between unrelated individuals. A weaker excess of twin sharing was found in beta out-of-frame sequences because the signal-to-noise ratio was lowered by fewer shared sequences. Zero-insertion analyses could be partly confounded by invariant T cells such as MAIT and iNKT, though diverse VJ usage argued against such confounding for most clonotypes.

All donors were healthy Caucasians. Three pairs of female monozygotic twins, all aged roughly 18 to 29 years, made up the twin cohort. Positive isolation kits from Invitrogen were used to isolate CD4+ and CD8+ T cell populations. Libraries were prepared through 5' RACE. Sequencing was carried out with an Illumina HiSeq 2000. A universal primer binding site was added through template switching, and the final cDNA carried a unique molecular identifier so that TCR cDNA molecules could be counted accurately. Specific primers in the conserved constant-segment region were used to synthesize first-strand cDNA for the TCR alpha and beta chains. To control for contamination, each cDNA library was double barcoded with a SMART-Mk sample barcode plus Illumina barcodes. TruSeq adapter sequences along with Illumina sample barcodes were introduced in two successive PCR steps. The Illumina HiSeq platform was used with custom primers to sequence TCR alpha and beta cDNA libraries. In the source study's methods: MiGEC was used to process raw reads and extract unique molecular identifiers, and MiXCR was used to find CDR3 positions. Recombination models were inferred per individual with the repgenHMM and IGoR tools using an EM algorithm. The tcR package in R was used for shared clonotype analysis, with sharing normalized by the product of cloneset sizes. Out-of-frame nonproductive sequences were analyzed to study raw recombination free of thymic and clonal selection effects. Clones were called with MiXCR by TCRdb after fastp trimmed the public reads at Q25, and only in-frame beta chains were retained. CDR3 protein sequences are deduplicated, and each keeps its most common genes and DNA. The V and J calls and clone size come from TCRdb's table, not from the authors' own analysis. The sample yields a few hundred thousand distinct CDR3 sequences; over 5% were counted once. The ten largest account for roughly 15% of the sample.

Looking up the germline V gene (reference sequence) yields CDR1 PRHDT and CDR2 FYEKMQ. The CDR3 covers 15 residues, taking in both the cysteine and the phenylalanine. The only DNA kept is the CDR3, 45 bases in frame from the first base. V and J are trimmed by 3 bases and 2 bases, and the gene matches miss 4 bases of the junction. The same data also went into a second study, on T cells expressing NK-cell markers. As the second study states: TCR beta-chain repertoires were profiled in sorted CD3+CD56+NKG2C+, CD3+CD56+NKG2C- and CD3+CD56-NKG2C+ T-cell subsets from several donors. Among the eight sequenced donors, only one was HCMV-seronegative, while the other seven were HCMV-seropositive. To restrict sorting to alphabetaTCR-expressing T cells, an anti-gammadeltaTCR antibody was added in several experiments. In six donors, the dominant CD3+CD56+NKG2C+ clonotypes ranked among the top 10 CD8+ clonotypes, making up roughly 1.0-8% of CD8+ T cells. Those dominant clonotypes were again the most abundant among CD3+CD56-NKG2C+ cells in a handful of donors, at about 25-65%. It remained unclear whether the expanded NKG2C-expressing T cell clones were specific for HCMV antigens. All eight donors whose samples were sequenced were randomly selected healthy volunteers, three of them men and five women. HCMV-specific IgG was detected in serum with a commercial ELISA kit to determine HCMV serostatus. MIGEC was used to demultiplex reads and group reads by UMI, and MiTCR was used to assemble and quantify clonotypes. To remove erroneous sequences, TCR cDNA sequences were retained only when supported by two or more reads. The tcR package was used for downstream repertoire analysis, and clonotypes were matched across fractions by CDR3 nucleotide sequence plus V segment. VDJmatch was used to annotate antigen specificity against VDJdb, with one amino acid substitution in CDR3 permitted.

The receptor was isolated from a woman aged 18-29 years in good health. Material for sequencing was CD8+ T cells sorted from blood. Rearrangement joined TRBV13 to TRBJ2-1, with 7 central nucleotides matching TRBD1. The DNA is TGTGCCAGCAGCTTTCGCCAGGGGGCCTACAATGAGCAGTTCTTC. This codes for CASSFRQGAYNEQFF.